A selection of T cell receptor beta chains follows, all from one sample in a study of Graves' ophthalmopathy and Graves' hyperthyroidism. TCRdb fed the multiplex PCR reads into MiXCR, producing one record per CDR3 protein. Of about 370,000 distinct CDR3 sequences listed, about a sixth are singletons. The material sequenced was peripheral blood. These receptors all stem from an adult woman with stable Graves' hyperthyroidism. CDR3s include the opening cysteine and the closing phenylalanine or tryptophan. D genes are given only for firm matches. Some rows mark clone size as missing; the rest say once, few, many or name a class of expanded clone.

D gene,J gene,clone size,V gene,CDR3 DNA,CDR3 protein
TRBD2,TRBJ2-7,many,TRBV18,TGTGCCAGCTCACCACCGGCTAGCGGGAACGGCGAGCAGTACTTC,CASSPPASGNGEQYF
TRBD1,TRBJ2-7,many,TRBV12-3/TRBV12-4,TGTGCCAGCAGCCAAGACAGGGCCTACGAGCAGTACTTC,CASSQDRAYEQYF
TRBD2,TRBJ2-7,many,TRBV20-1,TGCAGTGCTAGTATACAGCGGGACCGTTTCTCCTACGAGCAGTACTTC,CSASIQRDRFSYEQYF
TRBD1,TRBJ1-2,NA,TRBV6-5,TGTGCCAGCAGCTACAGGGGGGAGAACTATGGCTACACCTTC,CASSYRGENYGYTF
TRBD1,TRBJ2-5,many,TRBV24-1,TGTGCCACCAGTGACCCCGGACAGGGGCAAGAGACCCAGTACTTC,CATSDPGQGQETQYF
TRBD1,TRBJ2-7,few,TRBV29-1,TGCAGCGTCCGACAGGGGGCTACGCAGTACTTC,CSVRQGATQYF
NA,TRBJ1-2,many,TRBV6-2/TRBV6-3,TGTGCCAGCAGTGACGGATACTATGGCTACACCTTC,CASSDGYYGYTF
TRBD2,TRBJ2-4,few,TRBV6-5,TGTGCCAGCAGTACGGGACTAGCGGAGCTTTTAGCCAAAAACATTCAGTACTTC,CASSTGLAELLAKNIQYF
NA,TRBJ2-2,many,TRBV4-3,TGCGCCAGCAGCCAAGGGGGCGCGGGCACCGGGGAGCTGTTTTTT,CASSQGGAGTGELFF
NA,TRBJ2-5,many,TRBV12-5,TGTGCTAGTCGCGTTGGGTCTTTGGAGACCCAGTACTTC,CASRVGSLETQYF
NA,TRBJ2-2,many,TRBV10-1,TGCGCCAGCACTCCTAGCAACACCGGGGAGCTGTTTTTT,CASTPSNTGELFF
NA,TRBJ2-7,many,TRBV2,TGTGCCAGCAAGGGTACGGGGAATTCCTACGAGCAGTACTTC,CASKGTGNSYEQYF
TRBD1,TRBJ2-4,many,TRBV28,TGTGCCAGCAGTTGGGACAGGGGGCTGAGGGGAACCAAAAACATTCAGTACTTC,CASSWDRGLRGTKNIQYF
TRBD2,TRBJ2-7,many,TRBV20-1,TGCAGTGCTAGTGCTTCAGCGGGAATTGGTTACGAGCAGTACTTC,CSASASAGIGYEQYF
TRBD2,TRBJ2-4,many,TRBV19,TGTGCCAGGCTTTGGGCTAGCGGTTGGTATCGGGGCAAAAACATTCAGTACTTC,CARLWASGWYRGKNIQYF
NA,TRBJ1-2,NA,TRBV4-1,TGCGCCAGCAGCCAAGATGCAGGGGAGAACTATGGCTACACCTTC,CASSQDAGENYGYTF
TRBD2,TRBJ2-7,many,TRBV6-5,TGTGCCAGCAGTTATACCGGGACTACGGACCCCTACGAGCAGTACTTC,CASSYTGTTDPYEQYF
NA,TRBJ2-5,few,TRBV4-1,TGCGCCAGCAGCCAACAGCAGGGGAGACGAGAGACCCAGTACTTC,CASSQQQGRRETQYF
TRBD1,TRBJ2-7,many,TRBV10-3,TGTGCCATCAGTGAACAGGGGAGTGAGCAGTACTTC,CAISEQGSEQYF
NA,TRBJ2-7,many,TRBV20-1,TGCAGTGCTAGAGATCTATCAGGATTCTACGAGCAGTACTTC,CSARDLSGFYEQYF
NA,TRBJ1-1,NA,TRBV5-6,TGTGCCAGCAGCTTGTATTTCTGGGGGGCTAAAGGGCGGTTGAACACTGAAGCTTTCTTT,CASSLYFWGAKGRLNTEAFF
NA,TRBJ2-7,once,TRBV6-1,TGTGCCGGCGGGAAGAGTTACGAGCAGTACTTC,CAGGKSYEQYF
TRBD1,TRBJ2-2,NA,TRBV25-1,TGTGCCAGCAGTGAATCGCAGGGGACAGGGGGCCACACCGGGGAGCTGTTTTTT,CASSESQGTGGHTGELFF
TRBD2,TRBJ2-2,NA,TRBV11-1,TGTGCCAGCAGCTCCACTAGCGGCTACAACACCGGGGAGCTGTTTTTT,CASSSTSGYNTGELFF
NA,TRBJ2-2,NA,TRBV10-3,TGTGCCATCAGTGGCGAACAGAACACCGGGGAGCTGTTTTTT,CAISGEQNTGELFF
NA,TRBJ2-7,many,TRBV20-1,TGCAGTGCTAGGAGCCCCAAAGGGGGACTCAACTACGAGCAGTACTTC,CSARSPKGGLNYEQYF
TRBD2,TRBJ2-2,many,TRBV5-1,TGCGCCAGCAGCCTGGGTCCGGGACTAGCGCACACCGGGGAGCTGTTTTTT,CASSLGPGLAHTGELFF
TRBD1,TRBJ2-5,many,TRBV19,TGTGCCAGTAGTAAAGACAGGGGCCAAGAGACCCAGTACTTC,CASSKDRGQETQYF
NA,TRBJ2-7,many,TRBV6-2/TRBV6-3,TGTGCCAGCAGAGAGACAGGAGGCTACGAGCAGTACTTC,CASRETGGYEQYF
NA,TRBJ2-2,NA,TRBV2,TGTGCCAGCAGGCAGAGAACCGGGGAGCTGTTTTTT,CASRQRTGELFF
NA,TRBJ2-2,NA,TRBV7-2,TGTGCCAGCAGCCGGAACATCGGGGAGCTGTTTTTT,CASSRNIGELFF
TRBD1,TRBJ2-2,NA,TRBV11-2,TGTGCCAGCAGCCCGTGGACAGGGAGTGCCACCGGGGAGCTGTTTTTT,CASSPWTGSATGELFF
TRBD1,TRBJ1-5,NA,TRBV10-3,TGTGCCATCAGTGAGACGGGACAGCGCAATCAGCCCCAGCATTTT,CAISETGQRNQPQHF
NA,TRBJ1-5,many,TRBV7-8,TGTGCCAGCAGCTCCAGACAGGAATTGCCCCAGCATTTT,CASSSRQELPQHF
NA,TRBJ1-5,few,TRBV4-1,TGCGCCAGCAGCCAAGCACAGGGAAGTCAGCCCCAGCATTTT,CASSQAQGSQPQHF
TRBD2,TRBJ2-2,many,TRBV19,TGTGCCAGTAGTTTCGGACTAGCTGGGGAGCTGTTTTTT,CASSFGLAGELFF
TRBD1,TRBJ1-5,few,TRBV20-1,TGCAGTGCTGGGACAGGGGGTTTGGGCCAGCCCCAGCATTTT,CSAGTGGLGQPQHF
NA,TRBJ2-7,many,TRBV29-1,TGCAGCGTTTTTATAGCAGGGTCCTACGAGCAGTACTTC,CSVFIAGSYEQYF
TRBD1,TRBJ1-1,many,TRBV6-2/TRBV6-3,TGTGCCAGCAGACACGGACAGGGATCCCAATTGAACACTGAAGCTTTCTTT,CASRHGQGSQLNTEAFF
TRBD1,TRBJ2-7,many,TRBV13,TGTGCCAGCAGCAACCCTAAACCAGGGACAGGGGGCGGCTATGGTCCTTACGAGCAGTACTTC,CASSNPKPGTGGGYGPYEQYF
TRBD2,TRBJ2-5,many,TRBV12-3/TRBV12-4,TGTGCCAGCAGCCCTTTAGCGGGGGCACAAGAGACCCAGTACTTC,CASSPLAGAQETQYF
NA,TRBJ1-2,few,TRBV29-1,TGCAGCGTTGATGTCTCTGGTGATGGCTACACCTTC,CSVDVSGDGYTF
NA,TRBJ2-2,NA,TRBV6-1,TGTGCCAGCAGTGCAGGAATTGTGAACGGGGAGCTGTTTTTT,CASSAGIVNGELFF
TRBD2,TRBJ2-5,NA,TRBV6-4,TGTGCCAGCTACTCGACTAGCTGCTGGACCCAGTACTTC,CASYSTSCWTQYF
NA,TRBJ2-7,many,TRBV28,TGTGCCAGCAGCTCCCGGGGGTTAGGGCCTAGGACCTACGAGCAGTACTTC,CASSSRGLGPRTYEQYF
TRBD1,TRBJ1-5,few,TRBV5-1,TGCGCCAGCAGCTTGGGGACAGGGGGCGCAGGGGCTCAGCCCCAGCATTTT,CASSLGTGGAGAQPQHF
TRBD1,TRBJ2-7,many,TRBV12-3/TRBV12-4,TGTGCCAGCAGTTCACTTCGCAGGGGGGAGCAGTACTTC,CASSSLRRGEQYF
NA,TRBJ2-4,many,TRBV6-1,TGTGCCAGCAGTGAAGCACGAGGACAAGAAAACATTCAGTACTTC,CASSEARGQENIQYF
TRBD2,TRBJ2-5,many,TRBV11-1,TGTGCCAGCAGCTCGTATGGGACTAGCGGGAGCAAAGAGACCCAGTACTTC,CASSSYGTSGSKETQYF
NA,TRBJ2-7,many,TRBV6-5,TGTGCCAGCAGTTACTCGACCCAGACACTTCCCCTGTTCTTC,CASSYSTQTLPLFF
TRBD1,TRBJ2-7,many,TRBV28,TGTGCCAGCAGGCGGACAGGGGTAAGGTACGAGCAGTACTTC,CASRRTGVRYEQYF
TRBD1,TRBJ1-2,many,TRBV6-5,TGTGCCAGCAGTTACCCTAAGACAGGGGGCGTCAGCTATGGCTACACCTTC,CASSYPKTGGVSYGYTF